Below are 21 T cell receptor beta chains sequenced from a single sample in a study of T cell repertoires in cytomegalovirus infection. TCRdb reprocessed the reads via MiXCR and lists one record per CDR3 protein. The data hold approximately 180,000 distinct CDR3 sequences, with about a tenth observed a single time. The sample taken for sequencing was PBMCs. The receptors shown here come from a human donor in good health (CMV status not recorded). Some clones in this sample may be carry-over from other donors' samples.

On this clonotype: A junction end diverges from the germline sequence, so it may reflect a read error. The rearrangement joins TRBV6-2 or TRBV6-3 to TRBJ1-5, with a tentative D call TRBD1 (6 bases). The germline V gene encodes CDR1 MNHEY and CDR2 SVGEGT. The CDR3 spans 15 residues. CDR3 in DNA: TGTGCCAACAGTTACTCGTGGGGGCGCAATCAGCCCCAGCATTTT. Translating gives CANSYSWGRNQPQHF.

This clonotype appeared many times. This rearrangement joins TRBV7-8 to TRBJ2-7, with a weak D call TRBD2 (5 bases). CDR1 and CDR2 (germline): SGHVS, FQNEAQ. CDR3 size: 15 residues. V was trimmed by 1 base and J by 6 bases, leaving 16 bases between them. CDR3: CASSLGLAIEGEQYF. DNA of the CDR3: TGTGCCAGCAGCTTAGGCTTAGCGATAGAAGGCGAGCAGTACTTC.

The chain combines TRBV4-3 with TRBJ2-1; D possibly corresponds to TRBD2 (5 bases). The CDR3 spans 15 residues. Looked up from germline, CDR1 is LGHNA and CDR2 is YSLEER. Trimming stripped 7 bases from V and 4 bases from J, with 17 bases between. The CDR3 reads CASTWAYGVYNEQFF. In nucleotides, the CDR3 is TGCGCCAGCACCTGGGCCTACGGGGTTTACAATGAGCAGTTCTTC.

This clonotype showed up just a few times. The chain uses TRBV4-3 and TRBJ1-1, with D possibly matching TRBD1 (5 bases). The CDR3 is made up of 13 amino acids. The V gene's germline CDR1 is LGHNA and CDR2 YSLEER. The V end was cut by 3 bases, the J end by 6 bases, with 11 bases between. The DNA for the CDR3 is TGCGCCAGCAGCCAGCAGGGCTATGCTGAAGCTTTCTTT. Its protein is CASSQQGYAEAFF.

The sample holds many counts of this clonotype. This chain joins TRBV6-2 or TRBV6-3 and TRBJ1-5; 9 nucleotides line up with TRBD1. Germline V lookup: CDR1 MNHEY, CDR2 SVGEGT. V dropped 9 bases and J dropped 6; count of bases not matched to a gene: 9. The CDR3 is 14 residues long. The CDR3 spells CASTTGGESQPQHF. The CDR3 region has the DNA TGTGCCAGTACGACAGGGGGAGAGAGTCAGCCCCAGCATTTT.

This clonotype was observed at least ten times. J is TRBJ1-6 and V is TRBV6-1; TRBD1 agrees at 9 bases. This CDR3 has 12 residues. CDR1 is MNHNS and CDR2 is SASEGT in the germline V gene. Trimming took 6 bases from V and 12 from J; bases not matched to a gene: 3. The CDR3 region has the DNA TGTGCCAGCAGGGGACAGGGTGGACCCCTCCACTTT. Encoded protein: CASRGQGGPLHF.

V and J are TRBV28 and TRBJ1-1; D unresolved. The length of the CDR3 is 11 residues. In germline, CDR1 is MDHEN, CDR2 SYDVKM. V was cut by 5 bases and J by 5 bases, with 6 bases left in between. The CDR3 reads CASSTPTEAFF. CDR3 DNA sequence: TGTGCCAGCAGTACCCCGACTGAAGCTTTCTTT.

This clonotype was observed a few times. The chain has TRBV2 and TRBJ1-1; D call uncertain. V dropped 6 bases and J dropped 1 base, with 0 bases sitting between them. CDR3 length: 10 residues. Germline V gene lookup returns CDR1 SNHLY and CDR2 FYNNEI. The CDR3 here is CASRNTEAFF. Here the CDR3 DNA reads TGTGCCAGCAGGAACACTGAAGCTTTCTTT.

This clonotype has more than one count but fewer than ten. The chain recombines TRBV30 with TRBJ2-7; weak D call: TRBD1 (6 bases). The V end lost 3 bases, the J end lost 2 bases, and 20 bases lay between the germline ends. Germline V gives CDR1 GTSNPN, CDR2 SVGIG (reference sequence). The length of the CDR3 is 16 residues. The CDR3 protein is CAWRRTPLQGPYEQYF. The CDR3 bases are TGTGCCTGGAGGCGGACCCCCTTACAGGGCCCCTACGAGCAGTACTTC.

The chain joins TRBV28 to TRBJ2-7; D unresolved. V lost 8 bases and J 2 bases, leaving 16 bases between the germline ends. In germline, CDR1 is MDHEN, CDR2 SYDVKM. The CDR3 consists of 14 residues. CDR3: CASLASRPPYEQYF. The CDR3 nucleotides are TGTGCCAGCTTAGCTTCCCGGCCCCCCTACGAGCAGTACTTC.

The CDR3 spells CASSQDSGLGANVLTF. The CDR3 DNA reads as TGCGCCAGCAGCCAAGATAGTGGGCTGGGGGCCAACGTCCTGACTTTC. The V gene is TRBV4-3, the J gene TRBJ2-6; D is unresolved. The CDR3 extends over 16 amino acids. CDR1 is LGHNA, CDR2 YSLEER, per germline. V was shortened by 0 bases and J by 4 bases, with 10 bases between the two germline ends.

This clonotype was observed at least ten times. The CDR3 is CASSLLSRGQETQYF. In DNA form, the CDR3 reads TGTGCCAGCAGCTTATTAAGTCGGGGCCAAGAGACCCAGTACTTC. The rearrangement uses TRBV7-6 and TRBJ2-5; possible D gene TRBD2, 5 bases. CDR3 length equals 15 residues. Trimming removed 2 bases from V and 1 base from J, with 11 bases in between. Germline V gives CDR1 SGHVS, CDR2 FNYEAQ.

In its sample, this clonotype was seen many times. The rearrangement uses TRBV7-2 and TRBJ2-3, with D unresolved. Germline V gene sequence: CDR1 SGHTA, CDR2 FQGNSA. V lost 5 bases and J lost 9, with 21 bases in between. The length of the CDR3 is 15 residues. The CDR3 DNA follows: TGTGCCAGCAGCCACCAACGGGTAACACAGATAACGCAGTATTTT. Its translation is CASSHQRVTQITQYF.

The V and J genes are TRBV20-1 and TRBJ2-5; D unclear. V was trimmed by 6 bases and J by 1 base, leaving 15 bases between them. CDR3 size: 14 residues. CDR1 and CDR2 (germline): DFQATT, SNEGSKA (reference sequence). The CDR3 is CSAHAGRGQETQYF. DNA of the CDR3: TGCAGTGCCCATGCAGGCCGCGGCCAAGAGACCCAGTACTTC.

This clonotype was detected only a few times. V usage is TRBV20-1 and J usage is TRBJ2-7, with TRBD2 matching 9 bases. CDR3 length: 15 residues. Germline V lookup: CDR1 DFQATT, CDR2 SNEGSKA (reference sequence). V lost 8 bases and J lost 5; bases outside the gene matches: 16. The CDR3, as DNA: TGCAGTAGTGCAGGACTTAGCGGGAGCCGAGACGAGCAGTACTTC. The encoded protein is CSSAGLSGSRDEQYF.

This clonotype was seen repeatedly, ten times or more. The chain joins TRBV11-3 to TRBJ2-1; possible D gene TRBD1, 7 bases. Germline values: CDR1 SGHNT, CDR2 YENEEA. The V and J ends lost 1 base and 5 bases respectively, with 18 bases between them. This CDR3 region has 17 residues. DNA for the CDR3: TGTGCCAGCAGCTTAGTATTTGGCAGGGGGGTGAACAATGAGCAGTTCTTC. Its translation: CASSLVFGRGVNNEQFF.

This clonotype was detected many times. The rearrangement links TRBV4-3 to TRBJ2-3; possible D gene TRBD2, 6 bases. Trimming shortened V by 1 base and J by 0 bases, and 14 bases separated the two germline ends. Germline-derived CDR1 and CDR2 are LGHNA and YSLEER. CDR3 size: 17 residues. CDR3 bases: TGCGCCAGCAGCCAAGGTAGCGGCCTAAAAAGCACAGATACGCAGTATTTT. This gives the protein CASSQGSGLKSTDTQYF.

This clonotype has at least ten counts. J is TRBJ2-5 and V is TRBV7-2, with 10 bases aligning to TRBD2. This CDR3 has 16 amino acids. Trimming at V came to 7 bases and at J to 5 bases, leaving 13 bases not matched to a gene. Germline CDR1 SGHTA, CDR2 FQGNSA. For the CDR3, the DNA is TGTGCCAGCACCCAGAGACTAGCGGGTGACATCGAGACCCAGTACTTC. Residues: CASTQRLAGDIETQYF.

The chain couples TRBV4-3 to TRBJ2-1; D might be TRBD2 (6 bases). The germline V gene has CDR1 LGHNA and CDR2 YSLEER. Trimming stripped 0 bases from V and 0 bases from J, with 12 bases between. The CDR3 contains 17 residues. CDR3 sequence (DNA): TGCGCCAGCAGCCAAGATGGGGACTCGCTCTCCTACAATGAGCAGTTCTTC. This sequence encodes CASSQDGDSLSYNEQFF.

The sample holds many counts of this clonotype. The chain employs TRBV7-8 and TRBJ1-2, with a possible D match to TRBD1 (6 bases). V was pared by 4 bases and J by 1 base, with 10 bases between. Germline CDR1 and CDR2: SGHVS and FQNEAQ. The CDR3 runs to 14 residues. The chain's CDR3 is CASSSRGLNYGYTF. For the CDR3, the DNA is TGTGCCAGCAGCTCCAGGGGCCTTAACTATGGCTACACCTTC.

Only one count was recorded for this clonotype. This may stem from a read error, because a much larger clone lies one nucleotide away. The conserved phenylalanine or tryptophan normally closing the CDR3 is absent here, so this likely arose from a read error. The V and J genes are TRBV7-2 and TRBJ2-7; D remains unclear. V lost 1 base, J lost 2 bases, and 9 bases lay in between. Germline CDR1 reads SGHTA; CDR2 reads FQGNSA. The CDR3 loop spans 14 amino acids. DNA for the CDR3: TGTGCCAGCAGCTTAGTCAGGCCCCCCTACGAGCAGTACTTA. Protein: CASSLVRPPYEQYL.